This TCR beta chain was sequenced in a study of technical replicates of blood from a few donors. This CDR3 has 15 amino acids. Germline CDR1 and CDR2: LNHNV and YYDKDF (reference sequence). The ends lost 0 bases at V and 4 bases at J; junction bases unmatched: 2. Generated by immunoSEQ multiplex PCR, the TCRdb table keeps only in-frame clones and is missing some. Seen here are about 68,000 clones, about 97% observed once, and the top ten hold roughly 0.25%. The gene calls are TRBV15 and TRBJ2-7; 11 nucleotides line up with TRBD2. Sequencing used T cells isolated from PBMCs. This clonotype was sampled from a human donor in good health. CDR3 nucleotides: TGTGCCACCAGCAGAGAAAGGACTAGCGGGTACGAGCAGTACTTC. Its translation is CATSRERTSGYEQYF.